These 32 T cell receptor beta chains were sequenced from one sample in a study of blood T cell repertoires in COVID-19. Profiling relied on immunoSEQ multiplex PCR, and the TCRdb table lists in-frame clones only, not all of them. The data contain 200,000 to 250,000 clones, nearly 90% of them seen just once; the ten biggest clones take up 2% to 2.5%. The sequencing sample was made of peripheral blood. The receptor source for this set is a woman between 35 and 50 years old who had recovered from COVID-19.

The chain has TRBV5-1 and TRBJ1-4; TRBD1 agrees at 9 bases. The CDR3 runs to 15 residues. The germline gives CDR1 SGHRS, CDR2 YFSETQ. Unmatched junction bases numbered 8, after V lost 4 bases and J lost 7 bases. DNA of the CDR3: TGCGCCAGCAGCCCTCTCACAGGGGGCAGTGAAAAACTGTTTTTT. Encoded protein: CASSPLTGGSEKLFF.

The rearrangement uses TRBV3-1 (or the pseudogene TRBV3-2) and TRBJ1-6; unclear D gene. Germline V gives CDR1 LGHDT, CDR2 YNNKEL (reference sequence). The V and J ends lost 0 bases and 6 bases respectively, with 15 bases between them. This CDR3 is built from 17 residues. CDR3 sequence (DNA): TGTGCCAGCAGCCAAGAACCCGGGTTTGGGAGTAATTCACCCCTCCACTTT. Residues: CASSQEPGFGSNSPLHF.

The chain employs TRBV2 and TRBJ2-2; 7 positions agree with TRBD1. Per the germline V gene, CDR1 is SNHLY and CDR2 is FYNNEI. V was clipped by 4 bases and J by 5 bases; unmatched bases: 7. This CDR3 has 15 residues. Here the CDR3 reads CASSGGQRKTGELFF. CDR3 in DNA: TGTGCCAGCAGTGGGGGACAGAGAAAGACCGGGGAGCTGTTTTTT.

This chain links TRBV3-1 (or the pseudogene TRBV3-2) with TRBJ1-1; D possibly corresponds to TRBD1 (5 bases). Trimming took off 4 bases at V and 5 bases at J, with 17 bases between the two ends. The length of the CDR3 is 15 residues. In germline, CDR1 is LGHDT, CDR2 YNNKEL (reference sequence). The CDR3 loop reads CASSPPRGGITEAFF. Written as DNA, the CDR3 is TGTGCCAGCAGCCCACCTCGGGGGGGGATAACTGAAGCTTTCTTT.

This clone was found a few times. The chain joins TRBV2 to TRBJ1-5; D perhaps matches TRBD1 (5 bases). Germline loops: CDR1 SNHLY, CDR2 FYNNEI. The CDR3 length is 13 residues. The ends were cut back, 6 bases at V and 4 bases at J, with 10 bases in the middle. The chain's CDR3 is CASSGDYNQPQHF. CDR3 coding DNA: TGTGCCAGCAGCGGGGACTATAATCAGCCCCAGCATTTT.

This clone was counted between two and nine times. This chain joins TRBV27 and TRBJ2-7, with D perhaps TRBD2 (6 bases). Trimming took off 2 bases at V and 6 bases at J, with 14 bases between the two ends. This CDR3 region has 14 residues. Looked up from germline, CDR1 is MNHEY and CDR2 is SMNVEV (reference sequence). The CDR3 DNA sequence: TGTGCCAGCAGTTTAAACGGGAGACCTACCGAGCAGTACTTC. This gives the protein CASSLNGRPTEQYF.

V is TRBV5-1 and J is TRBJ2-5; weak D call: TRBD1 (6 bases). The V gene's germline CDR1 is SGHRS and CDR2 YFSETQ. V was trimmed by 3 bases and J by 2 bases, leaving 11 bases between them. This CDR3 region has 14 residues. In DNA form, the CDR3 reads TGCGCCAGCAGCTCCCGGGACACACAAGAGACCCAGTACTTC. It yields the protein CASSSRDTQETQYF.

The chain couples TRBV6-5 to TRBJ1-2; a possible D gene is TRBD1 (6 bases). Germline CDR1 MNHEY, CDR2 SVGAGI. The CDR3 is made up of 15 amino acids. V gave up 0 bases and J gave up 5 bases, with 13 bases separating them. DNA of the CDR3: TGTGCCAGCAGTTACTCGACGGACAGTCTTTATGGCTACACCTTC. This translates into CASSYSTDSLYGYTF.

This clone was detected only a few times. V usage is TRBV27 and J usage is TRBJ2-1; D is possibly TRBD2 (6 bases). In germline, CDR1 is MNHEY, CDR2 SMNVEV (reference sequence). The germline V and J ends were trimmed by 3 bases and 6 bases, with 15 bases remaining between them. The length of the CDR3 is 15 residues. The CDR3 spells CASSLGRPGGNEQFF. Written as DNA, the CDR3 is TGTGCCAGCAGTTTGGGGAGGCCGGGCGGCAATGAGCAGTTCTTC.

The V call is TRBV3-1 (or the pseudogene TRBV3-2), the J call TRBJ2-7; no firm D call. CDR3 length: 14 amino acids. Between the trimmed V and J ends, which lost 5 bases and 4 bases, there was a span of 15 bases. Germline CDR1 reads LGHDT; CDR2 reads YNNKEL (reference sequence). CDR3 in DNA: TGTGCCAGCAGCATTCAACCAGGCGATTACGAGCAGTACTTC. It encodes CASSIQPGDYEQYF.

The chain employs TRBV28 and TRBJ2-7; no reliable D call. Germline CDR1 MDHEN, CDR2 SYDVKM. This CDR3 region has 11 residues. The ends were cut back, 5 bases at V and 3 bases at J, with 5 bases in the middle. The CDR3, as DNA: TGTGCCAGCAGTCCAAACTACGAGCAGTACTTC. Amino acid sequence: CASSPNYEQYF.

This rearrangement joins TRBV11-2 to TRBJ2-5, with 7 nucleotides matching TRBD1. This CDR3 has 15 residues. Unmatched junction bases numbered 6, after V lost 5 bases and J lost 0 bases. The germline V gene encodes CDR1 SGHAT and CDR2 FQNNGV. Written as DNA, the CDR3 is TGTGCCAGCAGCACAACGACAGGGAACCAAGAGACCCAGTACTTC. The encoded protein is CASSTTTGNQETQYF.

Turning to this clone: A read error may explain this, as a much larger clone is one base away. The chain uses TRBV3-1 (or the pseudogene TRBV3-2) and TRBJ1-3, with D possibly being TRBD1 (5 bases). Germline V gives CDR1 LGHDT, CDR2 YNNKEL (reference sequence). CDR3 length: 14 residues. Trimming left V 4 bases short and J 0 bases short, with 7 bases between. The CDR3 sequence is CASSRQSSGNTIYF. The CDR3 coding sequence is TGTGCCAGCAGCCGACAGAGCTCTGGAAACACCATATATTTT.

The chain recombines TRBV14 with TRBJ1-1; D unclear. V lost 2 bases and J lost 7, with 11 bases in between. The CDR3 has 13 amino acids. Germline lookup yields CDR1 SGHDN and CDR2 FVKESK. The CDR3 protein is CASSQSLTLEAFF. As DNA, the CDR3 is TGTGCCAGCAGCCAATCCCTAACCCTTGAAGCTTTCTTT.

This chain links TRBV11-3 with TRBJ2-3; TRBD2 is a possible D gene (6 bases). CDR1 and CDR2 (germline): SGHNT, YENEEA. The CDR3 is 14 amino acids. The V end lost 7 bases, the J end lost 0 bases, and 11 bases lay between the germline ends. In DNA, the CDR3 is TGTGCCAGCAATCGCGGGGTTAGCACAGATACGCAGTATTTT. It yields the protein CASNRGVSTDTQYF.

J is TRBJ2-1 and V is TRBV4-3, with 8 bases that match TRBD2. The CDR3 is 20 amino acids. V lost 1 base, J lost 6 bases, and 20 bases stayed unmatched. Germline values: CDR1 LGHNA, CDR2 YSLEER. The CDR3 region is CASSQGPGSGFSGSTNEQFF. The CDR3 DNA follows: TGCGCCAGCAGCCAAGGCCCAGGGTCAGGATTCAGCGGGAGTACCAATGAGCAGTTCTTC.

V and J are TRBV7-2 and TRBJ1-1; 8 nucleotides line up with TRBD1. The CDR3 consists of 15 residues. Per the germline V gene, CDR1 is SGHTA and CDR2 is FQGNSA. The J segment lost 1 base and the V segment lost 0 bases, leaving 1 base of the junction unmatched. CDR3 in DNA: TGTGCCAGCAGCTTAGCTGGGACAGGGAACACTGAAGCTTTCTTT. Its protein product is CASSLAGTGNTEAFF.

V and J are TRBV7-2 and TRBJ2-3, with D possibly TRBD1 on 6 matching bases. The CDR3 consists of 14 residues. Germline CDR1 and CDR2: SGHTA and FQGNSA. V was cut by 5 bases and J by 4 bases, with 13 bases left in between. The DNA of the CDR3 is TGTGCCAGCAGCCCGGGACACGGCGCAGATACGCAGTATTTT. Translating gives CASSPGHGADTQYF.

The rearrangement links TRBV19 to TRBJ2-7, with TRBD2 matching 11 bases. V shed 0 bases, J shed 3 bases, and the junction held 1 base outside the gene matches. This CDR3 has 15 amino acids. Per the germline V gene, CDR1 is LNHDA and CDR2 is SQIVND (reference sequence). This CDR3 reads CASSIDTSGSYEQYF. CDR3 sequence (DNA): TGTGCCAGTAGTATAGACACTAGCGGGAGCTACGAGCAGTACTTC.

This chain uses TRBV10-3 with TRBJ2-2, with a tentative D call TRBD1 (5 bases). With 0 bases removed from V and 8 bases from J, the gap between germline ends came to 28 bases. Looked up from germline, CDR1 is ENHRY and CDR2 is SYGVKD. The CDR3 has 20 amino acids. CDR3 protein: CAISESCVCRRVGQGGELFF. CDR3 DNA sequence: TGTGCCATCAGTGAGTCCTGTGTTTGTCGTAGGGTCGGTCAGGGTGGGGAGCTGTTTTTT.

The genes are TRBV19 and TRBJ2-5, with 7 bases aligning to TRBD1. The V and J ends lost 5 bases and 4 bases, in that order; junction bases with no gene match: 13. The CDR3 is made up of 16 amino acids. Per germline, CDR1 LNHDA and CDR2 SQIVND (reference sequence). CDR3: CASSLPTGSSTETQYF. The DNA of the CDR3 is TGTGCCAGTAGTTTACCGACAGGGTCGTCGACAGAGACCCAGTACTTC. Supplemented by reference TRBV19 and TRBJ2-5, the full variable domain reads DGGITQSPKYLFRKEGQNVTLSCEQNLNHDAMYWYRQDPGQGLRLIYYSQIVNDFQKGDIAEGYSVSREKKESFPLTVTSAQKNPTAFYLCASSLPTGSSTETQYFGPGTRLLVL.

V is TRBV15 and J is TRBJ1-6, with D possibly TRBD1 on 6 matching bases. V lost 3 bases and J 0 bases, leaving 9 bases between the germline ends. CDR3 size: 16 residues. Looked up from germline, CDR1 is LNHNV and CDR2 is YYDKDF (reference sequence). This CDR3 reads CATSSRGDSYNSPLHF. CDR3 bases: TGTGCCACCAGCAGCAGGGGTGACTCCTATAATTCACCCCTCCACTTT.

This chain uses TRBV7-9 with TRBJ2-7; D uncertain. V was shortened by 2 bases and J by 1 base, with 12 bases between the two germline ends. Germline loops: CDR1 SEHNR, CDR2 FQNEAQ (reference sequence). CDR3 length: 15 amino acids. CDR3 nucleotides: TGTGCCAGCAGCTTATTAGCTTCGAGATCCTACGAGCAGTACTTC. Its protein product is CASSLLASRSYEQYF.

The chain employs TRBV5-4 and TRBJ1-1; 7 bases line up with TRBD1. Losses at the gene ends were 1 base for V and 2 bases for J; bases not matched to a gene: 5. CDR3 length: 15 amino acids. Germline CDR1 and CDR2: SGHNT and YYREEE (reference sequence). Here the CDR3 DNA reads TGTGCCAGCAGCTTGCGGACAGGCTTTAACACTGAAGCTTTCTTT. Translation gives CASSLRTGFNTEAFF.

The CDR3 nucleotides are TGTGCCACGGGACCGGGGACTAGCGGGATTAGGTGGCAGTTCTTC. Translation: CATGPGTSGIRWQFF. The genes are TRBV15 and TRBJ2-1, with 13 bases identical to TRBD2. CDR1 is LNHNV and CDR2 is YYDKDF in the germline V gene (reference sequence). CDR3 length: 15 amino acids. J gave up 12 bases and V 9 bases, and 14 bases lay outside the gene matches. The entire variable domain, with the rest obtained from reference TRBV15 and TRBJ2-1, is as follows: DAMVIQNPRYQVTQFGKPVTLSCSQTLNHNVMYWYQQKSSQAPKLLFHYYDKDFNNEADTPDNFQSRRPNTSFCFLDIRSPGLGDTAMYLCATGPGTSGIRWQFFGPGTRLTVL.

The chain joins TRBV10-3 to TRBJ2-7, with 12 bases matching TRBD1. Germline V gives CDR1 ENHRY, CDR2 SYGVKD. CDR3 length: 16 amino acids. Losses at the gene ends were 4 bases for V and 2 bases for J; bases not matched to a gene: 6. The CDR3 DNA reads TGTGCCATCAGTGGTTCCGGGACAGGGGGCGCCTACGAGCAGTACTTC. Its translation is CAISGSGTGGAYEQYF.

J is TRBJ2-7 and V is TRBV27; 11 positions agree with TRBD1. The ends lost 2 bases at V and 2 bases at J; junction bases unmatched: 2. Germline V gives CDR1 MNHEY, CDR2 SMNVEV (reference sequence). The length of the CDR3 is 15 residues. CDR3 region: CASSLAGQGAYEQYF. The CDR3 DNA follows: TGTGCCAGCAGTTTAGCGGGACAGGGGGCCTACGAGCAGTACTTC.

The chain links TRBV9 to TRBJ2-1; 7 bases match TRBD2. The ends lost 3 bases at V and 6 bases at J; junction bases unmatched: 9. This CDR3 contains 15 residues. Germline CDR1 and CDR2: SGDLS and YYNGEE. CDR3 sequence reads: CASSARLALANEQFF. As DNA, the CDR3 is TGTGCCAGCAGCGCCCGACTAGCCTTGGCCAATGAGCAGTTCTTC.

The V and J genes are TRBV6-5 and TRBJ2-7, with D possibly being TRBD1 (5 bases). CDR1 and CDR2 (germline): MNHEY, SVGAGI. V lost 8 bases, J lost 3 bases, and 20 bases lay in between. The CDR3 runs to 15 residues. Written as DNA, the CDR3 is TGTGCCAGCCTAACCCGACAGAGCCCTTTCTACGAGCAGTACTTC. Its translation is CASLTRQSPFYEQYF.

This clone has just one count. The rearrangement uses TRBV19 and TRBJ2-7, with 7 bases that match TRBD1. The trim removed 11 bases at V and 5 bases at J, leaving 15 bases unmatched. The CDR3 sequence is 14 residues long. Per germline, CDR1 LNHDA and CDR2 SQIVND (reference sequence). DNA for the CDR3: TGTGCCTGTCAAGATCCGGGACAGCCTAACGAGCAGTACTTC. It is translated as CACQDPGQPNEQYF.

V is TRBV7-5 and J is TRBJ1-1; whether TRBD1, the table's D call, matches the DNA was not checked. TRBV7-5 is an annotated pseudogene. This CDR3 contains 18 residues. CDR3 sequence: CARSLLYRTGGASTEAFF. The CDR3 DNA follows: TGTGCCAGAAGCTTATTGTATCGGACAGGGGGCGCGAGTACTGAAGCTTTCTTT.

The chain couples TRBV7-9 to TRBJ1-6; no definite D call. The CDR3 totals 14 residues. Trimming took 0 bases from V and 7 from J, leaving 7 bases between them. Germline V lookup: CDR1 SEHNR, CDR2 FQNEAQ (reference sequence). The CDR3 DNA is TGTGCCAGCAGCTTAGCGTGGAGGAATTCACCCCTCCACTTT. The encoded protein is CASSLAWRNSPLHF.